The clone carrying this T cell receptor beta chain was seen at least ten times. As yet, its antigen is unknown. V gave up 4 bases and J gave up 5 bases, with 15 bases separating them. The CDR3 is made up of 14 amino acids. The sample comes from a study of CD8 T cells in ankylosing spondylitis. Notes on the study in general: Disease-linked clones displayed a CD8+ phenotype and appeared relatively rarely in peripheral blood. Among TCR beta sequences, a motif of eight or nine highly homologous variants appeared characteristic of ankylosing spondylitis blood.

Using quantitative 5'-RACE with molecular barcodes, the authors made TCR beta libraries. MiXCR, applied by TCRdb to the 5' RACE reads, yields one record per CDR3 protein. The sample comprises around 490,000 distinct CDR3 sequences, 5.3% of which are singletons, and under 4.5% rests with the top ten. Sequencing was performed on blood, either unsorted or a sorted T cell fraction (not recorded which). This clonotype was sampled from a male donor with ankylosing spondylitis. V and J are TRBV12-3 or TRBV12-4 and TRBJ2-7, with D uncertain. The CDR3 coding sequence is TGTGCCAGCAGTTATGAACCTTCTTCTGACGAGCAGTACTTC. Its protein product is CASSYEPSSDEQYF.